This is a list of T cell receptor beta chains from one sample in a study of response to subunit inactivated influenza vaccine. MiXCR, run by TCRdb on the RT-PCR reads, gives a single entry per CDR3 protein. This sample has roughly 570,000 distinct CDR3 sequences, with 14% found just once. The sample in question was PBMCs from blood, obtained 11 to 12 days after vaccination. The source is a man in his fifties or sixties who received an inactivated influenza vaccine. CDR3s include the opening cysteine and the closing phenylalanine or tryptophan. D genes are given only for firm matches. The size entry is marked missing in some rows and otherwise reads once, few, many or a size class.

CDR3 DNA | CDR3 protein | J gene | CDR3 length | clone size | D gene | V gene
TGTGCCACCAGTGCCCAGGGTAGGGAGACCCAGTACTTC | CATSAQGRETQYF | TRBJ2-5 | 13 | many | NA | TRBV24-1
TGCGCCAGCAGCCATTTTGGACCAGGCGACACCGGGGAGCTGTTTTTT | CASSHFGPGDTGELFF | TRBJ2-2 | 16 | NA | NA | TRBV4-1
TGTGCCAGCAGTTGGGACGTTAGCAGCATTCAGTACTTC | CASSWDVSSIQYF | TRBJ2-4 | 13 | many | NA | TRBV12-3/TRBV12-4
TGTGCCAGCAGCCCCTCGCGGGACAGGGGTACGCAGTATTTT | CASSPSRDRGTQYF | TRBJ2-3 | 14 | NA | TRBD1 | TRBV12-3/TRBV12-4
TGTGCCAGCAGCTCCCTGTTCAGGGGGGAGCAGTACTTC | CASSSLFRGEQYF | TRBJ2-7 | 13 | many | TRBD1 | TRBV7-9
TGTGCCAGCAGTTACTCGATGAAGGGGAGCGGGGAGCTGTTTTTT | CASSYSMKGSGELFF | TRBJ2-2 | 15 | NA | NA | TRBV6-5
TGCGCCAGCAGCTTCAGGCCTAGCGGTAAACAAGAGACCCAGTACTTC | CASSFRPSGKQETQYF | TRBJ2-5 | 16 | NA | TRBD2 | TRBV5-1
TGCAGTGCCCCACCAGGGGGAGGGCAAGAGACCCAGTACTTC | CSAPPGGGQETQYF | TRBJ2-5 | 14 | few | NA | TRBV20-1
TGCAGTGCTAGAGATCTCACTGCCGGTACTGAAGCTTTCTTT | CSARDLTAGTEAFF | TRBJ1-1 | 14 | NA | NA | TRBV20-1
TGCGCCAGCAGCTTGGGACCACGCGGTCAGCCCCAGCATTTT | CASSLGPRGQPQHF | TRBJ1-5 | 14 | NA | NA | TRBV5-1